A single sample gave rise to the 14 T cell receptor beta chains below, sequenced in a study of shared clonotypes between healthy human individuals. The method was immunoSEQ multiplex PCR; TCRdb's version includes in-frame clones alone and lacks a portion of them. The sample has 1.5 million to 2.5 million clones, approximately 94% seen once; the top ten hold 1.2%. CD45RO negativity and positive selection for CCR7 defined naive CD8 cells, a population that excluded terminally differentiated effector memory CD45RA+ cells. The specimen sequenced was naive CD8+ T cells sorted from blood. These receptors were obtained from a man in his late teens or twenties in good health.

The chain combines TRBV10-2 with TRBJ2-5; the D gene could be TRBD1 or TRBD2 (5 bases each). This CDR3 region has 14 residues. The germline V gene has CDR1 WSHSY and CDR2 SAAADI. V lost 5 bases and J lost 2, with 12 bases in between. CDR3 region: CASSRDLRQETQYF. The DNA for the CDR3 is TGCGCCAGCAGTCGGGACCTCCGGCAAGAGACCCAGTACTTC.

This chain connects TRBV2 to TRBJ2-7; D not resolved. The V and J ends lost 6 bases and 0 bases respectively, with 12 bases between them. Germline CDR1 is SNHLY and CDR2 is FYNNEI. The CDR3 covers 14 residues. The chain's CDR3 is CASRGSPSSYEQYF. CDR3 bases: TGTGCCAGCAGGGGCTCCCCTAGCTCCTACGAGCAGTACTTC.

The chain joins TRBV28 to TRBJ2-2; the D is unclear. The ends were cut back, 2 bases at V and 7 bases at J, with 14 bases in the middle. CDR3 length: 15 amino acids. The germline V gene encodes CDR1 MDHEN and CDR2 SYDVKM. CDR3 sequence (DNA): TGTGCCAGCAGTTTAGTGGGTGGTCTAAGCGGGGAGCTGTTTTTT. Translated: CASSLVGGLSGELFF.

Comment on this clone: Distinct nucleotide sequences in the sample also encode this CDR3. The chain carries TRBV30 and TRBJ1-5; a weak D match, TRBD1 (5 bases). The CDR3 covers 13 residues. Trimming took 0 bases from V and 7 from J, leaving 10 bases between them. Germline CDR1 reads GTSNPN; CDR2 reads SVGIG (reference sequence). DNA of the CDR3: TGTGCCTGGAGTGTACAAGGGGAACAGCCCCAGCATTTT. Protein product: CAWSVQGEQPQHF.

This chain connects TRBV5-1 to TRBJ1-1, with 9 bases that match TRBD1. Germline-derived CDR1 and CDR2 are SGHRS and YFSETQ. V was pared by 1 base and J by 1 base, with 8 bases of the junction left unmatched. The CDR3 consists of 17 residues. The CDR3 reads CASSLYMGQGSNTEAFF. DNA for the CDR3: TGCGCCAGCAGCTTGTACATGGGACAGGGATCGAACACTGAAGCTTTCTTT.

This clone occurred once. The rearrangement links TRBV29-1 to TRBJ2-1; 10 bases align to TRBD2. With 3 bases clipped from V and 0 bases from J, the junction kept 8 bases outside the gene matches. Per germline, CDR1 SQVTM and CDR2 ANQGSEA. The CDR3 has 17 residues. The CDR3 sequence is CSVDGLAGASSYNEQFF. CDR3 nucleotides: TGCAGCGTTGACGGTCTAGCGGGGGCCAGCTCCTACAATGAGCAGTTCTTC.

The chain couples TRBV11-2 to TRBJ2-3; 7 bases fit TRBD2. Germline V gene data show CDR1 as SGHAT and CDR2 as FQNNGV. The CDR3 consists of 12 residues. V trimming: 1 base; J trimming: 10 bases; junction bases outside the gene matches: 2. The CDR3 nucleotides read TGTGCCAGCAGCTTAGGCGCGGGGGCGCAGTATTTT. Residues: CASSLGAGAQYF.

The chain is built from TRBV10-3 and TRBJ2-1, with 14 bases that match TRBD2. V was clipped by 10 bases and J by 6 bases; unmatched bases: 11. This CDR3 comprises 16 residues. Germline V gene lookup returns CDR1 ENHRY and CDR2 SYGVKD. CDR3 DNA sequence: TGTGCCACGCAAGGTTCGGGACTAGCGGGAGTCAATGAGCAGTTCTTC. It yields the protein CATQGSGLAGVNEQFF.

The gene calls are TRBV10-2 and TRBJ2-7, with 9 positions matching TRBD2. Germline V gene lookup returns CDR1 WSHSY and CDR2 SAAADI. V lost 6 bases, J lost 1 base, and 4 bases stayed unmatched. The CDR3 extends over 14 amino acids. CDR3 region: CASRDSGSSYEQYF. As DNA, the CDR3 is TGCGCCAGCAGGGATAGCGGGAGTTCCTACGAGCAGTACTTC.

The V call is TRBV27, the J call TRBJ2-3; tentative D call: TRBD2 (6 bases). Trimming removed 2 bases from V and 4 bases from J, with 19 bases in between. The germline V gene encodes CDR1 MNHEY and CDR2 SMNVEV (reference sequence). CDR3 size: 17 residues. The CDR3 loop is CASSLIRFGTSSDTQYF. For the CDR3, the DNA is TGTGCCAGCAGTTTAATCCGGTTCGGAACTAGCTCAGATACGCAGTATTTT.

The chain recombines TRBV9 with TRBJ2-1; the match to TRBD1 covers 11 bases. The CDR3 is made up of 14 amino acids. Germline CDR1 and CDR2: SGDLS and YYNGEE. Losses at the gene ends were 3 bases for V and 6 bases for J; bases not matched to a gene: 2. The CDR3 spells CASSGGTGGNEQFF. Written as DNA, the CDR3 is TGTGCCAGCAGCGGAGGGACAGGGGGCAATGAGCAGTTCTTC.

The chain employs TRBV19 and TRBJ1-1; 8 bases map to TRBD1. This CDR3 spans 16 amino acids. CDR1 LNHDA and CDR2 SQIVND come from the germline V gene (reference sequence). The ends lost 4 bases at V and 3 bases at J; junction bases unmatched: 10. In DNA form, the CDR3 reads TGTGCCAGTAGTACGGACAGGGAAGGCGTGGACACTGAAGCTTTCTTT. Translating gives CASSTDREGVDTEAFF.

This chain connects TRBV4-1 to TRBJ2-2; the match to TRBD2 covers 11 bases. CDR1 and CDR2 from the germline V gene are MGHRA and YSYEKL. There are 16 residues in the CDR3. J gave up 4 bases and V 4 bases, and 5 bases lay outside the gene matches. CDR3 in amino acids: CASSPGTSGTTGELFF. The CDR3 nucleotides are TGCGCCAGCAGCCCAGGGACTAGCGGTACCACCGGGGAGCTGTTTTTT.

CDR3 in amino acids: CASSQGAAYEQYF. For the CDR3, the DNA is TGTGCCAGCAGCCAGGGGGCGGCTTACGAGCAGTACTTC. This chain uses TRBV6-1 with TRBJ2-7; TRBD1 matches 8 bases. Unmatched junction bases numbered 5, after V lost 6 bases and J lost 4 bases. CDR3 length equals 13 residues. In germline, CDR1 is MNHNS, CDR2 SASEGT.